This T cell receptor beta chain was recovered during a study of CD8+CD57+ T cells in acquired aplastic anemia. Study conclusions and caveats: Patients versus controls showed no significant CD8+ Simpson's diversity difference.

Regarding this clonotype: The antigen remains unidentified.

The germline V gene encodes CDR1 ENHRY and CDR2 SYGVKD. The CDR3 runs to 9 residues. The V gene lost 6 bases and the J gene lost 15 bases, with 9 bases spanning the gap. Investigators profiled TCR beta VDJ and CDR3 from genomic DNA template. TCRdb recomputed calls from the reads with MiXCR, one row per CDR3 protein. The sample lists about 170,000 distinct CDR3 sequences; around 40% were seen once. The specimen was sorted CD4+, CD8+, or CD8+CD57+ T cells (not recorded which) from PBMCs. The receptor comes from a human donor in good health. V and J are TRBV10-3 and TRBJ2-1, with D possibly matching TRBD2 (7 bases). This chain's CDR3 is CAIRGGRFF. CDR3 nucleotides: TGTGCCATCAGGGGGGGGCGGTTCTTC.